This T cell receptor (beta chain) comes out of a study of CD8+CD57+ T cells in acquired aplastic anemia. Regarding this clonotype: Its antigen is not known.

Findings of the study overall: In common between the patients and the controls were some 29 CD8+ CDR3 sequences.

The use of genomic DNA as template underpinned the TCR beta VDJ and CDR3 profiling. A single record per CDR3 protein comes from TCRdb applying MiXCR to the reads. The data show 80,000 or so distinct CDR3 sequences, approximately 45% seen once. The germline V and J ends were trimmed by 3 bases and 4 bases, with 12 bases remaining between them. The length of the CDR3 is 14 residues. Germline lookup yields CDR1 SGHVS and CDR2 FQNEAQ. The chain couples TRBV7-8 to TRBJ1-1, with unresolved D. Sequenced sample: sorted CD4+, CD8+, or CD8+CD57+ T cells (not recorded which) from PBMCs. The receptor was derived from a human donor in good health, serving as a control. CDR3 coding DNA: TGTGCCAGCAGCTTTCTCCAGGAGGGCACTGAAGCTTTCTTT. Amino acid sequence: CASSFLQEGTEAFF.